This T cell receptor beta chain was profiled in a study of graft-versus-host responses after intestinal transplantation. This clone was seen a single time. Its cognate antigen is unknown. CDR1 is LNHNV, CDR2 YYDKDF, per germline (reference sequence). The CDR3 totals 17 residues. J lost 0 bases, V lost 6 bases, and 8 bases had no gene match. Clones were sequenced by immunoSEQ multiplex PCR, and TCRdb holds only the in-frame ones, with some missing. Of some 83,000 clones listed, roughly 91% were seen once; the top ten hold roughly 0.1%. The sequencing here drew on unstimulated CD4+ T cells sorted from spleen or lymph node cells, taken before intestinal transplant. The origin of this receptor is a human donor who received an intestinal transplant. The chain couples TRBV15 to TRBJ2-2; 9 bases match TRBD1. This chain's CDR3 is CATRDRDRATNTGELFF. Written as DNA, the CDR3 is TGTGCCACCAGGGATCGGGACAGGGCCACGAACACCGGGGAGCTGTTTTTT.